The sequence of this T cell receptor beta chain was determined in a study of blood T cell repertoires in COVID-19. Study at large: Sample material is recorded as cDNA or gDNA derived from T cells, B-cell-depleted T cells, or PBMCs.

Sequenced by immunoSEQ multiplex PCR; TCRdb stores in-frame clones only, minus some. This repertoire shows some 25,000 clones, over 75% found once; its top ten account for 2.5%. This CDR3 is built from 15 residues. V lost 8 bases and J lost 0, with 16 bases in between. Germline V gives CDR1 MNHEY, CDR2 SVGAGI. While infection was still active, Seattle patients were enrolled and then followed longitudinally. The sequence was obtained from a woman in her 70s with COVID-19, enrolled during active disease. The sequenced sample consisted of peripheral blood. The chain links TRBV6-5 to TRBJ1-1; D is possibly TRBD1 (5 bases). CDR3 in DNA: TGTGCCAGCTGTTCAGGGCTTACCATGAACACTGAAGCTTTCTTT. This codes for CASCSGLTMNTEAFF.